Shown below are 26 T cell receptor beta chains from a single sample sequenced in a study of human T cells and chemical hapten exposure. Time point meaning: patch test 1, 2 weeks after DPC sensitization. Treatment of the sample: therapeutic diphenylcyclopropenone sensitization with weekly scalp DPC. In TCRdb, the RACE reads were re-called with MiXCR into one record per CDR3 protein. This table holds tens of thousands of distinct CDR3 sequences, less than 9.5% found once. Sequenced here: whole blood, sampled in connection with sensitization to the hapten diphenylcyclopropenone (DPC). Receptors were obtained from a woman aged 45 to 65 with alopecia areata. Some clones in this sample may be carry-over from other donors' samples.

Ten or more counts support this clonotype. The chain recombines TRBV19 with TRBJ1-2; D is unresolved. Trimming removed 1 base at V and 7 bases at J, with 16 bases between. This CDR3 is built from 15 residues. Germline CDR1 is LNHDA and CDR2 is SQIVND (reference sequence). This CDR3 reads CASSIVEHRGRGYTF. Written as DNA, the CDR3 is TGTGCCAGTAGTATAGTCGAGCACCGCGGTCGTGGCTACACCTTC.

This clonotype was recorded a few times. The junction differs from germline at one of its ends, possibly a read error. The V and J genes are TRBV5-1 and TRBJ2-3, with 11 bases aligning to TRBD2. Germline V gene sequence: CDR1 SGHRS, CDR2 YFSETQ. CDR3 size: 19 residues. In DNA form, the CDR3 reads TGCGTCAGCAGGCGGAGACTAGCGGGAAGTTGGAGTGGCACAGATACGCAGTATTTT. It encodes CVSRRRLAGSWSGTDTQYF.

The table lists this clonotype with many counts. The rearrangement links TRBV11-2 to TRBJ2-2; D call uncertain. Germline values: CDR1 SGHAT, CDR2 FQNNGV. V lost 10 bases to trimming and J lost 6 bases, with 9 bases between them. CDR3 size: 11 residues. In nucleotides, the CDR3 is TGTGCCACGCAAAAGGCCGGGGAGCTGTTTTTT. Amino acid sequence: CATQKAGELFF.

This clonotype has a handful of counts. V gene TRBV12-3 or TRBV12-4 combines with J gene TRBJ1-5; maybe TRBD1 (6 bases). The V gene lost 7 bases and the J gene lost 1 base, with 14 bases spanning the gap. This CDR3 has 15 residues. CDR3 in amino acids: CASTAQGLSNQPQHF. CDR3 DNA: TGTGCCAGCACCGCACAGGGTTTGAGCAATCAGCCCCAGCATTTT.

This clonotype has a count of ten or more. J is TRBJ2-1 and V is TRBV11-2; 8 positions agree with TRBD1. From germline, CDR1 is SGHAT and CDR2 FQNNGV. Unmatched junction bases numbered 12, after V lost 5 bases and J lost 6 bases. The CDR3 loop spans 16 amino acids. In DNA, the CDR3 is TGTGCCAGCAGCCGGACAGGGCCCCCAACAACCAATGAGCAGTTCTTC. Translation gives CASSRTGPPTTNEQFF.

The chain recombines TRBV6-6 with TRBJ2-7, with a possible D match to TRBD2 (6 bases). The germline CDR1 and CDR2 sequences are MNHNY and SVGAGI (reference sequence). The CDR3 consists of 16 residues. Trimming pared 2 bases from V and 5 bases from J, leaving 19 bases between. The CDR3 nucleotides are TGTGCCAGCAGTTACGTGAGGGGAGGAGTTTATGACGAGCAGTACTTC. It yields the protein CASSYVRGGVYDEQYF.

This clonotype has more than one count but fewer than ten. The chain has TRBV20-1 and TRBJ2-1, with D possibly matching TRBD1 (5 bases). V gave up 2 bases and J gave up 5 bases, with 19 bases separating them. In germline, CDR1 is DFQATT, CDR2 SNEGSKA (reference sequence). CDR3 size: 16 residues. The CDR3 is CSARIIGVPLNNEQFF. CDR3 DNA sequence: TGCAGTGCTAGAATAATAGGGGTCCCCCTAAACAATGAGCAGTTCTTC.

This clonotype was detected many times. This sequence joins TRBV28 and TRBJ2-7; 13 bases are shared with TRBD2. With V trimmed by 5 bases and J by 6 bases, 22 bases remained unmatched. This CDR3 is built from 20 residues. Germline CDR1 and CDR2: MDHEN and SYDVKM. The CDR3 nucleotides are TGTGCCAGCAGTCTCGCGACCGGCCGCGGACTAGCGGGAGACGATCGCGAGCAGTACTTC. Residues: CASSLATGRGLAGDDREQYF.

This clonotype has a count of ten or more. This sequence joins TRBV7-2 and TRBJ2-1; D call uncertain. Per the germline V gene, CDR1 is SGHTA and CDR2 is FQGNSA. CDR3 size: 12 residues. Trimming left V 5 bases short and J 10 bases short, with 12 bases between. The CDR3 loop reads CASSGRGQEQFF. The CDR3 coding sequence is TGTGCCAGCAGCGGCCGTGGGCAGGAGCAGTTCTTC.

In this sample, this clonotype turned up a few times. The rearrangement links TRBV6-2 or TRBV6-3 to TRBJ1-1; perhaps TRBD1 as D (6 bases). V gave up 4 bases and J gave up 1 base, with 7 bases separating them. Germline CDR1 MNHEY, CDR2 SVGEGT. There are 13 residues in the CDR3. CDR3 coding DNA: TGTGCCAGCAGTTGGGGACAGAACACTGAAGCTTTCTTT. Protein product: CASSWGQNTEAFF.

This clonotype was seen repeatedly, ten times or more. The rearrangement uses TRBV7-2 and TRBJ1-5, with D unresolved. Germline values: CDR1 SGHTA, CDR2 FQGNSA. This CDR3 is built from 12 residues. Trimming left V 2 bases short and J 15 bases short, with 14 bases between. The CDR3 spells CASSLLGTTPHF. The CDR3, as DNA: TGTGCCAGCAGCTTACTAGGAACTACCCCGCATTTT.

This clonotype has just a few counts. The chain combines TRBV6-2 or TRBV6-3 with TRBJ2-7; possibly TRBD2 for D (6 bases). The length of the CDR3 is 13 residues. Germline lookup yields CDR1 MNHEY and CDR2 SVGEGT. V was shortened by 7 bases and J by 4 bases, with 14 bases between the two germline ends. The CDR3 DNA reads TGTGCCAGCACGCGGGACGGAAAGTACGAGCAGTACTTC. Its protein product is CASTRDGKYEQYF.

The chain uses TRBV6-6 and TRBJ2-2; D is perhaps TRBD1 (7 bases). The CDR3 sequence is 16 residues long. Trimming took 5 bases from V and 4 from J, leaving 17 bases between them. Germline CDR1 is MNHNY and CDR2 is SVGAGI (reference sequence). CDR3 region: CASSPPGRDSTGELFF. CDR3 nucleotide sequence: TGTGCCAGCAGTCCCCCTGGGCGGGACAGCACCGGGGAGCTGTTTTTT.

V usage is TRBV5-1 and J usage is TRBJ2-1; D not certain. The CDR3 extends over 13 amino acids. V dropped 0 bases and J dropped 3 bases, with 4 bases sitting between them. CDR1 SGHRS and CDR2 YFSETQ come from the germline V gene. CDR3 bases: TGCGCCAGCAGCTTGGGCTACTACAATGAGCAGTTCTTC. It is translated as CASSLGYYNEQFF.

This clonotype was counted many times. The V gene is TRBV14, the J gene TRBJ2-2; a possible D gene is TRBD2 (5 bases). The CDR3 totals 16 residues. The V end lost 6 bases, the J end lost 1 base, and 15 bases lay between the germline ends. Germline assignment: CDR1 SGHDN and CDR2 FVKESK. The DNA of the CDR3 is TGTGCCAGCAGTCCCGATGGTAGCGTGAACACCGGGGAGCTGTTTTTT. Its translation is CASSPDGSVNTGELFF.

V is TRBV12-3 or TRBV12-4 and J is TRBJ2-3; D is unclear. The V gene lost 3 bases and the J gene lost 4 bases, with 5 bases spanning the gap. The CDR3 covers 12 residues. CDR3: CASSLVADTQYF. The CDR3 nucleotides are TGTGCCAGCAGTTTGGTAGCAGATACGCAGTATTTT.

In its sample, this clonotype ranks as medium-sized (0.01 to 0.1%). The chain couples TRBV20-1 to TRBJ1-4; unclear D gene. Germline CDR1 is DFQATT and CDR2 is SNEGSKA (reference sequence). This CDR3 has 15 residues. The V and J ends lost 1 base and 3 bases respectively, with 12 bases between them. The CDR3 sequence is CSARVAGFSNEKLFF. CDR3 DNA: TGCAGTGCTAGAGTAGCGGGGTTCTCTAATGAAAAACTGTTTTTT.

Ten or more counts support this clonotype. This chain uses TRBV12-3 or TRBV12-4 with TRBJ2-7; perhaps TRBD1 as D (6 bases). The CDR3 length is 13 residues. V shed 5 bases and J shed 12 bases, with 20 bases lying between them. CDR3 DNA: TGTGCCAGCAGTCCCACAAGAACAGGGAGCACGTACTTC. Its protein is CASSPTRTGSTYF.

A few counts support this clonotype. The V and J genes are TRBV9 and TRBJ2-7; D not certain. The CDR3 has 13 amino acids. The germline gives CDR1 SGDLS, CDR2 YYNGEE. V shed 0 bases and J shed 10 bases, with 14 bases lying between them. CDR3 in DNA: TGTGCCAGCAGCGTAGTGGACGAAGGTGTTCAGTACTTC. The encoded protein is CASSVVDEGVQYF. The whole variable domain, remainder taken from reference TRBV9 and TRBJ2-7, is DSGVTQTPKHLITATGQRVTLRCSPRSGDLSVYWYQQSLDQGLQFLIQYYNGEERAKGNILERFSAQQFPDLHSELNLSSLELGDSALYFCASSVVDEGVQYFGPGTRLTVT.

This clonotype was seen many times. The chain combines TRBV7-2 with TRBJ1-1; tentatively, D is TRBD1 (6 bases). Between the trimmed V and J ends, which lost 4 bases and 6 bases, there was a span of 18 bases. The CDR3 extends over 15 amino acids. The V gene's germline CDR1 is SGHTA and CDR2 FQGNSA. The CDR3 region is CASSYYGQFEAEAFF. CDR3 DNA sequence: TGTGCCAGCAGCTACTACGGACAGTTTGAGGCTGAAGCTTTCTTT. The variable domain in full, with the rest retrieved from reference TRBV7-2 and TRBJ1-1, is GAGVSQSPSNKVTEKGKDVELRCDPISGHTALYWYRQSLGQGLEFLIYFQGNSAPDKSGLPSDRFSAERTGGSVSTLTIQRTQQEDSAVYLCASSYYGQFEAEAFFGQGTRLTVV.

This clonotype was counted only a few times. This chain links TRBV3-1 with TRBJ2-1, with D perhaps matching TRBD2 (6 bases). Trimming shortened V by 2 bases and J by 6 bases, and 14 bases separated the two germline ends. This CDR3 is 15 amino acids long. Per the germline V gene, CDR1 is LGHDT and CDR2 is YNNKEL (reference sequence). CDR3 residues: CASSQYAGLGNEQFF. The CDR3 nucleotides read TGTGCCAGCAGCCAATACGCGGGATTGGGCAATGAGCAGTTCTTC.

At least ten counts were recorded for this clonotype. The genes are TRBV10-3 and TRBJ2-3; D not resolved. The CDR3 is 13 amino acids. Trimming took off 4 bases at V and 5 bases at J, with 10 bases between the two ends. In germline, CDR1 is ENHRY, CDR2 SYGVKD. The CDR3: CAISGGSLDTQYF. CDR3 sequence (DNA): TGTGCCATCAGTGGTGGTAGTCTAGATACGCAGTATTTT.

This clonotype was seen at least ten times. The rearrangement joins TRBV12-3 or TRBV12-4 to TRBJ1-5; 8 bases are shared with TRBD1. The CDR3 runs to 15 residues. J gave up 5 bases and V 5 bases, and 8 bases lay outside the gene matches. CDR3 DNA sequence: TGTGCCAGCAGTCCCCGGACAGGGTACCATCAGCCCCAGCATTTT. It translates to CASSPRTGYHQPQHF.

Only a few counts were recorded for this clonotype. V gene TRBV7-9 combines with J gene TRBJ2-3; TRBD2 matches 11 bases. CDR3 size: 15 residues. Germline CDR1 reads SEHNR; CDR2 reads FQNEAQ (reference sequence). The V gene end was trimmed by 6 bases and the J gene end by 0 bases; junction bases not matched to a gene: 2. The CDR3 bases are TGTGCCAGCAGTCGGACTAGCGGGAGCACAGATACGCAGTATTTT. Its protein product is CASSRTSGSTDTQYF.

This clonotype occurred many times. The V and J genes are TRBV30 and TRBJ2-1, with 10 bases that match TRBD2. Trimming cost V 2 bases and J 6 bases; bases outside gene matches: 7. There are 15 residues in the CDR3. Germline V gene sequence: CDR1 GTSNPN, CDR2 SVGIG (reference sequence). The CDR3 DNA sequence: TGTGCCTGGAGTCCTAATAGCGGGAGGACCAATGAGCAGTTCTTC. It encodes CAWSPNSGRTNEQFF. The variable domain in full, completed from reference TRBV30 and TRBJ2-1, reads SQTIHQWPATLVQPVGSPLSLECTVEGTSNPNLYWYRQAAGRGLQLLFYSVGIGQISSEVPQNLSASRPQDRQFILSSKKLLLSDSGFYLCAWSPNSGRTNEQFFGPGTRLTVL.

Many counts were recorded for this clonotype. The CDR3 reads CASSISKGTATYEQYF. The CDR3 region has the DNA TGTGCCAGTAGTATAAGTAAGGGGACAGCCACCTACGAGCAGTACTTC. The chain combines TRBV19 with TRBJ2-7; TRBD1 matches at 7 bases. Germline CDR1 is LNHDA and CDR2 is SQIVND (reference sequence). The junction had 9 bases not matched to a gene; V was cut back by 2 bases and J by 2 bases. CDR3 length equals 16 residues. Based on the CDR3 plus reference TRBV19 and TRBJ2-7, the full variable domain is DGGITQSPKYLFRKEGQNVTLSCEQNLNHDAMYWYRQDPGQGLRLIYYSQIVNDFQKGDIAEGYSVSREKKESFPLTVTSAQKNPTAFYLCASSISKGTATYEQYFGPGTRLTVT.